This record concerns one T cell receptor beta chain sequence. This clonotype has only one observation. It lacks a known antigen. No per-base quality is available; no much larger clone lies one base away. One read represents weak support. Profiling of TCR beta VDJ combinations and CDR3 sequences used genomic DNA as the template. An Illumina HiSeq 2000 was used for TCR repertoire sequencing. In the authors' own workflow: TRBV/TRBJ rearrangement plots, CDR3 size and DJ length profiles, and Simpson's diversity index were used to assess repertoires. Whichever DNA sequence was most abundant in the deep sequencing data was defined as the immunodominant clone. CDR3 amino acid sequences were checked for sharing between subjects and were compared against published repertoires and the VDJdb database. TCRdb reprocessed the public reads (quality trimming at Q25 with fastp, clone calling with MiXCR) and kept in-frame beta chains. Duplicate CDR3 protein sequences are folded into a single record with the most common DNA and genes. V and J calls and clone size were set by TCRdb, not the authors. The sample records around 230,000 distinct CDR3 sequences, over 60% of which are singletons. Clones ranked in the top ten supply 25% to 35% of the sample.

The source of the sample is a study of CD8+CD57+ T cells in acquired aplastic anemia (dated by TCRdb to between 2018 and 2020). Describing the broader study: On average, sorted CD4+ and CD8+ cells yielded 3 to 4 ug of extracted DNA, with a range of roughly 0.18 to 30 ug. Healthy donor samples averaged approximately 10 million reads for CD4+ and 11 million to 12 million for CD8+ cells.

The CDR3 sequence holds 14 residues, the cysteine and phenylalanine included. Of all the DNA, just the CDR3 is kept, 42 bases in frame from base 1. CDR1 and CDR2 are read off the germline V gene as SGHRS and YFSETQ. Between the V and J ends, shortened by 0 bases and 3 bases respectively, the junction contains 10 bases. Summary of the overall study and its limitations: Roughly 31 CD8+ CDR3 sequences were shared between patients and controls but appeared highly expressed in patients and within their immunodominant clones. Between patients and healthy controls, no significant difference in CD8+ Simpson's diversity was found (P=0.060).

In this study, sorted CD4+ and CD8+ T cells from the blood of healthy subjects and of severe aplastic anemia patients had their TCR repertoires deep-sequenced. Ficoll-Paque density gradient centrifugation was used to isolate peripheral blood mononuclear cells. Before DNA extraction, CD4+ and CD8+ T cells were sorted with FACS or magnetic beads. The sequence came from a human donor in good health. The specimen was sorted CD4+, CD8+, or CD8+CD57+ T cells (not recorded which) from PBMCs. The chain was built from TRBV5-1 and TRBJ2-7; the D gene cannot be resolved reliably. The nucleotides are TGCGCCAGCAGCTTGGAAGTCAGAGGCTACGAGCAGTACTTC. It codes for CASSLEVRGYEQYF.